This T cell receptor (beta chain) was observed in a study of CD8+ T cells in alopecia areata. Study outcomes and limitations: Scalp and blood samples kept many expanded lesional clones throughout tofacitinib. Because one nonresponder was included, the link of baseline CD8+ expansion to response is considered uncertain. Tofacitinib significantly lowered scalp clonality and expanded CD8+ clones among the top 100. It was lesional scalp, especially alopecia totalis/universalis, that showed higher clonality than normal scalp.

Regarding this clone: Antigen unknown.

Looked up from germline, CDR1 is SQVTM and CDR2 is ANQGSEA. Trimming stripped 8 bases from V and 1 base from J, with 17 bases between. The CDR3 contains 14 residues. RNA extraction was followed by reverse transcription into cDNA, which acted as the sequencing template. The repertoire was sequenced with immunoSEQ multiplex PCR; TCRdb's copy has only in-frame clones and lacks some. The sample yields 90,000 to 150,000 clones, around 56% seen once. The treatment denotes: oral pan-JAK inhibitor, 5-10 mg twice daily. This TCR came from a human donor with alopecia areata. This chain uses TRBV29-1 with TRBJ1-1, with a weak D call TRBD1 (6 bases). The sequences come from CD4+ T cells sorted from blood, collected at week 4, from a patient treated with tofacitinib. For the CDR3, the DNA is TGCAGCCACATGGACAGCCGATCGAACACTGAAGCTTTCTTT. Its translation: CSHMDSRSNTEAFF.